This paragraph covers one T cell receptor (beta chain) sequence. The antigen is undetermined. These data come from a study of T cells after yellow fever vaccination. Points from the study as a whole: Peak timing came faster in the weaker secondary response, day 5 versus 15.

Conversion of TCR transcripts into cDNA relied on 5'RACE template switching, which added a universal primer site and UMIs. TCRdb re-called the 5' RACE reads through MiXCR, storing one row per CDR3 protein. Among some 350,000 distinct CDR3 sequences, under 14% were seen once, and the ten largest hold 15% to 20%. The V gene end was trimmed by 0 bases and the J gene end by 6 bases; junction bases not matched to a gene: 10. The V gene's germline CDR1 is GTSNPN and CDR2 SVGIG (reference sequence). This CDR3 is built from 15 residues. This rearrangement joins TRBV30 to TRBJ1-1; TRBD1 agrees at 7 bases. The origin of this receptor is a man between 18 and 29 years old who received the YFV17D yellow fever vaccine. The sample was PBMCs, taken on the day of the first yellow fever vaccination. CDR3 DNA sequence: TGTGCCTGGAGTGTACTTACAGGGGCGGGAGCTGAAGCTTTCTTT. Translation: CAWSVLTGAGAEAFF.